Presented here are 26 T cell receptor beta chains from one specimen sequenced in a study of shared clonotypes between healthy human individuals. Generated by immunoSEQ multiplex PCR, the TCRdb table keeps only in-frame clones and is missing some. This sample has 100,000 to 130,000 clones, with around 65% found just once. Input material: memory CD8+ T cells sorted from blood. Specified subset: CD45RO+ cells pooled with CCR7-negative TemRA cells. The source of these receptors is a woman aged 30 to 39 in good health.

The chain has TRBV7-1 and TRBJ2-1; 7 positions agree with TRBD1. TRBV7-1 is marked as an open reading frame, function uncertain. CDR3 length equals 15 residues. Germline trimming cut 5 bases from V and 6 bases from J; bases unmatched to any gene: 10. The CDR3 DNA sequence: TGTGCCAGCAGCCCGAGACAGGGTCCGACCAATGAGCAGTTCTTC. Translated: CASSPRQGPTNEQFF.

J is TRBJ2-6 and V is TRBV7-2; tentative D call: TRBD1 (6 bases). CDR3 length: 19 residues. Germline V gene lookup returns CDR1 SGHTA and CDR2 FQGNSA. V lost 5 bases and J 2 bases, leaving 22 bases between the germline ends. CDR3 amino acids: CASSTSTGSYLAGANVLTF. The CDR3 DNA sequence: TGTGCCAGCAGCACCTCGACAGGCTCCTACCTAGCTGGGGCCAACGTCCTGACTTTC.

CDR3 sequence (DNA): TGTGCCAGCAGCTTAGATGTCGGCGGGTTCAGAGCTTTCTTT. It translates to CASSLDVGGFRAFF. The rearrangement uses TRBV7-9 and TRBJ1-1; no firm D call. Germline CDR1 reads SEHNR; CDR2 reads FQNEAQ (reference sequence). CDR3 length: 14 residues. Trimming pared 1 base from V and 10 bases from J, leaving 16 bases between.

This rearrangement joins TRBV21-1 to TRBJ2-1; TRBD1 is taken as the D call from the table, unchecked against the DNA. TRBV21-1 counts as a pseudogene. The CDR3 spans 19 residues. This CDR3 reads CASSKASSQTGGIYNEQFF. CDR3 DNA: TGTGCCAGCAGCAAAGCATCCTCCCAGACAGGGGGCATCTACAATGAGCAGTTCTTC.

The V call is TRBV7-2, the J call TRBJ2-1, with D possibly TRBD1 on 5 matching bases. The germline V and J ends were trimmed by 1 base and 6 bases, with 10 bases remaining between them. Germline assignment: CDR1 SGHTA and CDR2 FQGNSA. The CDR3 is 14 residues long. CDR3: CASSLVWGPNEQFF. CDR3 coding DNA: TGTGCCAGCAGCTTAGTTTGGGGCCCCAATGAGCAGTTCTTC.

The chain couples TRBV27 to TRBJ1-4, with a possible D match to TRBD1 (6 bases). Germline CDR1 reads MNHEY; CDR2 reads SMNVEV (reference sequence). CDR3 length: 14 residues. Deletions cut 6 bases from V and 7 bases from J, with 15 bases between. The CDR3, as DNA: TGTGCCAGCAGAGCCGGACCCAGGGGTGAAAAACTGTTTTTT. It yields the protein CASRAGPRGEKLFF.

This clone was seen only a few times. This chain connects TRBV6-6 to TRBJ2-7, with TRBD2 matching 9 bases. The trim removed 6 bases at V and 3 bases at J, leaving 9 bases unmatched. The CDR3 is 15 residues long. The germline V gene encodes CDR1 MNHNY and CDR2 SVGAGI (reference sequence). CDR3 residues: CASSSRDSGSYEQYF. The CDR3 DNA reads TGTGCCAGCAGCTCCAGAGATAGCGGGAGCTACGAGCAGTACTTC.

This sequence joins TRBV6-6 and TRBJ1-1, with D unresolved. There are 13 residues in the CDR3. The ends were cut back, 0 bases at V and 4 bases at J, with 6 bases in the middle. Germline assignment: CDR1 MNHNY and CDR2 SVGAGI (reference sequence). For the CDR3, the DNA is TGTGCCAGCAGTTACTCTGAGGTCACTGAAGCTTTCTTT. As protein: CASSYSEVTEAFF.

The chain joins TRBV29-1 to TRBJ2-6, with D hard to call. Looked up from germline, CDR1 is SQVTM and CDR2 is ANQGSEA. Trimming pared 6 bases from V and 0 bases from J, leaving 15 bases between. This CDR3 has 16 residues. CDR3 loop: CSVRDLSFSGANVLTF. The CDR3 DNA is TGCAGCGTAAGGGATTTATCCTTCTCTGGGGCCAACGTCCTGACTTTC. Variable domain in full (rest from reference TRBV29-1 and TRBJ2-6): SAVISQKPSRDICQRGTSLTIQCQVDSQVTMMFWYRQQPGQSLTLIATANQGSEATYESGFVIDKFPISRPNLTFSTLTVSNMSPEDSSIYLCSVRDLSFSGANVLTFGAGSRLTVL.

The chain recombines TRBV7-9 with TRBJ2-7, with D unclear. Germline lookup yields CDR1 SEHNR and CDR2 FQNEAQ (reference sequence). CDR3 size: 13 residues. Trimming removed 3 bases at V and 4 bases at J, with 10 bases between. The CDR3 here is CASSFSGPYEQYF. The CDR3 DNA reads TGTGCCAGCAGCTTTTCAGGTCCATACGAGCAGTACTTC.

This clone was observed a handful of times. The CDR3 nucleotides read TGTGCCAGCAGCCAATCGACAGGGGAGTTCAATGAGCAGTTCTTC. Protein: CASSQSTGEFNEQFF. The rearrangement links TRBV9 to TRBJ2-1; TRBD1 matches at 8 bases. Germline V gene sequence: CDR1 SGDLS, CDR2 YYNGEE. CDR3 length equals 15 residues. The V gene end was trimmed by 4 bases and the J gene end by 6 bases; junction bases not matched to a gene: 9.

The rearrangement joins TRBV27 to TRBJ2-5, with 7 bases lining up with TRBD1. The DNA end favors TRBJ2-7, so the J call may be wrong. There are 15 residues in the CDR3. Germline CDR1 is MNHEY and CDR2 is SMNVEV (reference sequence). For the CDR3, the DNA is TGTGCCAGCAGTTCGCGACTCCGGACAGGTCCCGAGCAGTACTTC. It yields the protein CASSSRLRTGPEQYF.

J is TRBJ2-7 and V is TRBV4-1; TRBD2 is a possible D gene (5 bases). The CDR3 is 16 amino acids. The V gene lost 1 base and the J gene lost 3 bases, with 16 bases spanning the gap. Germline CDR1 MGHRA, CDR2 YSYEKL. The CDR3 DNA is TGCGCCAGCAGCCAAGTTGAGAGAGGGCCTGGCTACGAGCAGTACTTC. It specifies CASSQVERGPGYEQYF.

The sample holds a few counts of this clone. The chain links TRBV4-1 to TRBJ2-5; D might be TRBD1 (6 bases). V lost 4 bases, J lost 11 bases, and 23 bases lay in between. CDR1 is MGHRA and CDR2 is YSYEKL in the germline V gene. This CDR3 has 15 amino acids. The CDR3 is CASSPLRGTTREQYF. The CDR3 coding sequence is TGCGCCAGCAGCCCTCTCAGGGGAACTACGAGGGAGCAGTACTTC.

The V call is TRBV11-2, the J call TRBJ2-7; the match to TRBD2 covers 9 bases. CDR3 length: 11 amino acids. Germline CDR1 reads SGHAT; CDR2 reads FQNNGV. V shed 6 bases and J 6 bases; nucleotides not matched to a gene: 0. CDR3 residues: CASRTSGEQYF. In nucleotides, the CDR3 is TGTGCCAGCAGGACTAGCGGCGAGCAGTACTTC.

V gene TRBV30 combines with J gene TRBJ2-2; D call uncertain. The V gene's germline CDR1 is GTSNPN and CDR2 SVGIG (reference sequence). Trimming left V 2 bases short and J 5 bases short, with 6 bases between. This CDR3 is built from 12 residues. The CDR3 DNA sequence: TGTGCCTGGAGTTGGCGGACCGGGGAGCTGTTTTTT. Amino acid sequence: CAWSWRTGELFF.

This clone was found a few times. The gene calls are TRBV5-4 and TRBJ2-7; a weak D match, TRBD1 (6 bases). The CDR3 loop spans 13 amino acids. Looked up from germline, CDR1 is SGHNT and CDR2 is YYREEE (reference sequence). The V gene lost 3 bases and the J gene lost 3 bases, with 10 bases spanning the gap. Here the CDR3 reads CASSSGQHYEQYF. CDR3 sequence (DNA): TGTGCCAGCAGCTCTGGACAGCACTACGAGCAGTACTTC. Together with reference TRBV5-4 and TRBJ2-7, the CDR3 gives the full variable domain: ETGVTQSPTHLIKTRGQQVTLRCSSQSGHNTVSWYQQALGQGPQFIFQYYREEENGRGNFPPRFSGLQFPNYSSELNVNALELDDSALYLCASSSGQHYEQYFGPGTRLTVT.

This clone has ten or more counts. The V call is TRBV4-2, the J call TRBJ1-2; D possibly corresponds to TRBD1 (6 bases). This CDR3 spans 16 amino acids. Germline-derived CDR1 and CDR2 are LGHNA and YNFKEQ. The V gene lost 4 bases and the J gene lost 5 bases, with 20 bases spanning the gap. The CDR3 loop reads CASSPERGAVYYGYTF. The CDR3 DNA is TGTGCCAGCAGCCCCGAACGGGGGGCCGTTTATTATGGCTACACCTTC.

This chain joins TRBV11-1 and TRBJ2-7; TRBD2 matches at 10 bases. The CDR3 consists of 14 residues. Germline V gives CDR1 SGHAT, CDR2 FQDESV (reference sequence). The V and J ends lost 5 bases and 2 bases, in that order; junction bases with no gene match: 3. This CDR3 reads CASSPGTSAYEQYF. CDR3 DNA sequence: TGTGCCAGCAGCCCAGGGACTAGCGCCTACGAGCAGTACTTC.

The rearrangement uses TRBV27 and TRBJ2-7; D is uncertain. Trimming removed 3 bases from V and 1 base from J, with 7 bases in between. This CDR3 spans 13 amino acids. From germline, CDR1 is MNHEY and CDR2 SMNVEV (reference sequence). CDR3 sequence: CASSLMGSYEQYF. As DNA, the CDR3 is TGTGCCAGCAGTTTGATGGGGTCCTACGAGCAGTACTTC.

The chain joins TRBV5-1 to TRBJ1-2, with D tentatively TRBD1 (5 bases). The ends were cut back, 0 bases at V and 7 bases at J, with 7 bases in the middle. The CDR3 runs to 12 residues. Per germline, CDR1 SGHRS and CDR2 YFSETQ. CDR3 DNA sequence: TGCGCCAGCAGCTTGGAGGGGTCTGGCTACACCTTC. Translating it yields CASSLEGSGYTF.

In its sample, this clone was seen once. The rearrangement joins TRBV7-9 to TRBJ2-7; 8 bases line up with TRBD1. This CDR3 region has 14 residues. Germline values: CDR1 SEHNR, CDR2 FQNEAQ (reference sequence). Trimming at V came to 4 bases and at J to 4 bases, leaving 6 bases not matched to a gene. The CDR3 DNA follows: TGTGCCAGCAGCTCGTGGACAGGGAAGTACGAGCAGTACTTC. Amino acid sequence: CASSSWTGKYEQYF.

V and J are TRBV25-1 and TRBJ2-7, with TRBD1 identical over 10 bases. CDR3 length: 14 amino acids. Germline V lookup: CDR1 MGHDK, CDR2 SYGVNS. The ends lost 5 bases at V and 6 bases at J; junction bases unmatched: 7. Here the CDR3 DNA reads TGTGCCAGCAGTAGGGACAGGGGTCCGGGCGAGCAGTACTTC. It encodes CASSRDRGPGEQYF.

The rearrangement links TRBV18 to TRBJ2-7, with 7 bases fitting TRBD1. Germline CDR1 KGHSH, CDR2 LQKENI. The trim removed 0 bases at V and 9 bases at J, leaving 5 bases unmatched. The CDR3 is 13 amino acids. Written as DNA, the CDR3 is TGTGCCAGCTCACCACCCGTAGGGGGCTCGCAGTACTTC. This codes for CASSPPVGGSQYF.

This clone was recorded many times. The chain has TRBV4-1 and TRBJ2-7, with D perhaps assigned TRBD1 or TRBD2 (5 bases each). The germline gives CDR1 MGHRA, CDR2 YSYEKL. Trimming pared 2 bases from V and 5 bases from J, leaving 13 bases between. The CDR3 runs 14 residues. CDR3: CASSQSPLGDEQYF. The CDR3 DNA reads as TGCGCCAGCAGCCAATCCCCCTTGGGGGACGAGCAGTACTTC.

V is TRBV27 and J is TRBJ2-3; 11 positions match TRBD2. The CDR3 runs 17 residues. V shed 2 bases, J shed 8 bases, and the junction held 12 bases outside the gene matches. Germline V gives CDR1 MNHEY, CDR2 SMNVEV (reference sequence). The CDR3 region is CASSLTSGGDLHGTQYF. CDR3 nucleotides: TGTGCCAGCAGTTTAACTAGCGGGGGCGATCTCCATGGTACGCAGTATTTT.